A selection of T cell receptor beta chains follows, all from one sample in a study of CXCR3-negative and CXCR3-positive naive CD8 T cells. Each CDR3 protein gets one entry in TCRdb, which reprocessed the 5' RACE reads and gives no DNA. The sample includes under 110,000 distinct CDR3 sequences. The specimen was naive CXCR3+ CD8+ T cells from blood. The origin of the receptors is a human donor in good health. Some clones in this sample may be carry-over from other donors' samples. CDR3s include the opening cysteine and the closing phenylalanine or tryptophan.

>TRBJ2-7|TRBV14
CASSPRDWPYEQYF
>TRBJ1-1|TRBV7-9
CASSLELNTEAFF
>TRBJ1-6|TRBV6-2/TRBV6-3
CASSYKITPLHF
>TRBJ1-1|TRBV5-1
CASSSRQGLEAFF
>TRBJ2-5|TRBV29-1
CTPRGVQPRETQYF
>TRBJ2-2|TRBV29-1
CSVVTGGGGELFF
>TRBJ2-5|TRBV28
CASSDPKREETQYF
>TRBJ2-7|TRBV29-1
CSVGGAGYEQYF
>TRBJ2-7|TRBV29-1
CSVEVSGRTYEQYF
>TRBJ2-7|TRBV7-2
CASSSWTYEQYF
>TRBJ1-4|TRBV29-1
CSVGSGGGPRSGEKLFF
>TRBJ2-2|TRBV27
CASSPDSYTGELFF
>TRBJ1-1|TRBV4-1
CASSQVIPTTEAFF
>TRBJ2-7|TRBV29-1
CSVEEDTPLSYEQYF
>TRBJ2-7|TRBV15
CATSREAGYEQYF
>TRBJ2-1|TRBV5-1
CASSLDWGVPPDNEQFF
>TRBJ2-7|TRBV29-1
CSTKGGTGGNEQYF
>TRBJ1-2|TRBV19
CASSIKGPGYGYTF
>TRBJ2-1|TRBV4-1
CASSQGQSSYNEQFF
>TRBJ2-2|TRBV6-6
CASSYGRTSSNTGELFF
>TRBJ2-1|TRBV24-1
CATSAAGYGSYNEQFF
>TRBJ2-2|TRBV7-8
CASSVDGSQLFF
>TRBJ1-1|TRBV12-3/TRBV12-4
CASSLATGLNTEAFF
>TRBJ2-7|TRBV10-2
CASMGQSYEQYF
>TRBJ1-6|TRBV20-1
CSARDLETDSNSPLHF
>TRBJ2-5|TRBV24-1
CATSDDDSTGPQYF
>TRBJ2-1|TRBV10-3
CAISAGGLNEQFF
>TRBJ1-2|TRBV20-1
CSASPEVNYGYTF
>TRBJ2-3|TRBV28
CASTSASGSRDTQYF
>TRBJ1-3|TRBV28
CASIPQSRGAGNTIYF
>TRBJ2-1|TRBV11-1
CASSYTGSGNEQFF
>TRBJ2-7|TRBV4-3
CASSRGQSSYEQYF
>TRBJ1-2|TRBV20-1
CSARGWWEGGDGYTF
>TRBJ2-1|TRBV7-8
CASSPRLAGAANEQFF
>TRBJ2-1|TRBV15
CATSPNRGGSYNEQFF
>TRBJ2-1|TRBV12-3/TRBV12-4
CASSLGPNNEQFF
>TRBJ2-1|TRBV29-1
CSVEVGGYNEQFF
>TRBJ2-7|TRBV7-9
CASSLRQGNVYEQYF
>TRBJ2-7|TRBV4-1
CASSQGDGYEQYF
>TRBJ1-1|TRBV29-1
CSALASPEAFF